Listed below are T cell receptor beta chains from one sample, sequenced in a study of blood T cell repertoires in COVID-19. Profiled with immunoSEQ multiplex PCR; TCRdb holds only in-frame clones, not every one. Of 200,000 to 300,000 clones in the sample, about 88% were seen once. Sequenced material: peripheral blood. Receptors were obtained from a man younger than 45 with active or convalescent COVID-19. Both conserved end residues are part of each CDR3. D genes are given only for firm matches. The size of a clone is reported for some rows only, either as once, few or many, or as a class for expanded clones.

J gene: TRBJ2-3
D gene: .
clone size: once
V gene: TRBV19
CDR3 protein: CASSIVPGVADTQYF
CDR3 DNA: TGTGCCAGTAGTATAGTTCCAGGGGTTGCAGATACGCAGTATTTT

J gene: TRBJ2-7
D gene: TRBD1
clone size: .
V gene: TRBV7-8
CDR3 protein: CASSPQGVSSYEQYF
CDR3 DNA: TGTGCCAGCAGCCCGCAGGGGGTAAGCTCCTACGAGCAGTACTTC

J gene: TRBJ2-7
D gene: .
clone size: .
V gene: TRBV7-9
CDR3 protein: CASSLQGNYEQYF
CDR3 DNA: TGTGCCAGCAGCTTACAGGGGAACTACGAGCAGTACTTC

J gene: TRBJ2-7
D gene: .
clone size: .
V gene: TRBV12-3/TRBV12-4
CDR3 protein: CASSFSPSYEQYF
CDR3 DNA: TGTGCCAGCAGTTTTTCCCCTAGTTACGAGCAGTACTTC

J gene: TRBJ1-1
D gene: .
clone size: once
V gene: TRBV28
CDR3 protein: CASIGREWMNTEAFF
CDR3 DNA: TGTGCCAGCATTGGTAGGGAGTGGATGAACACTGAAGCTTTCTTT

J gene: TRBJ1-3
D gene: TRBD1
clone size: .
V gene: TRBV6-6
CDR3 protein: CASSYEGTARNTIYF
CDR3 DNA: TGTGCCAGCAGTTACGAGGGGACAGCCCGCAACACCATATATTTT

J gene: TRBJ2-1
D gene: .
clone size: .
V gene: TRBV30
CDR3 protein: CAWSGIAGDEQFF
CDR3 DNA: TGTGCCTGGTCGGGTATCGCTGGCGATGAGCAGTTCTTC

J gene: TRBJ1-1
D gene: TRBD1
clone size: .
V gene: TRBV19
CDR3 protein: CASSSTTGAATEAFF
CDR3 DNA: TGTGCCAGTAGTAGTACCACAGGGGCTGCCACTGAAGCTTTCTTT

J gene: TRBJ2-2
D gene: TRBD1
clone size: .
V gene: TRBV2
CDR3 protein: CASSYRGPGELFF
CDR3 DNA: TGTGCCAGCAGCTACAGGGGGCCCGGGGAGCTGTTTTTT

J gene: TRBJ2-6
D gene: .
clone size: .
V gene: TRBV7-3
CDR3 protein: CASSRDSGANVLTF
CDR3 DNA: TGTGCCAGCAGCCGGGACTCTGGGGCCAACGTCCTGACTTTC

J gene: TRBJ2-1
D gene: TRBD2
clone size: .
V gene: TRBV6-1
CDR3 protein: CASSDLGTSGGVTYNEQFF
CDR3 DNA: TGTGCCAGCAGTGACCTCGGGACTAGCGGGGGGGTCACCTACAATGAGCAGTTCTTC

J gene: TRBJ2-7
D gene: TRBD2
clone size: .
V gene: TRBV7-2
CDR3 protein: CASSESGGSSSYEQYF
CDR3 DNA: TGTGCCAGCAGCGAGAGCGGGGGATCGAGCTCCTACGAGCAGTACTTC

J gene: TRBJ1-5
D gene: .
clone size: .
V gene: TRBV2
CDR3 protein: CASSEAPFTRSNQPQHF
CDR3 DNA: TGTGCCAGCAGTGAAGCGCCTTTTACGCGGAGCAATCAGCCCCAGCATTTT

J gene: TRBJ2-3
D gene: TRBD2
clone size: .
V gene: TRBV29-1
CDR3 protein: CSVEDPLAEDFLTDTQYF
CDR3 DNA: TGCAGCGTTGAAGACCCACTAGCGGAGGATTTTCTCACAGATACGCAGTATTTT

J gene: TRBJ1-1
D gene: .
clone size: .
V gene: TRBV7-2
CDR3 protein: CASSFPQGPTEAFF
CDR3 DNA: TGTGCCAGCAGCTTTCCTCAGGGCCCCACTGAAGCTTTCTTT

J gene: TRBJ2-1
D gene: .
clone size: .
V gene: TRBV5-6
CDR3 protein: CASSLGADEQFF
CDR3 DNA: TGTGCCAGCAGCTTGGGGGCCGATGAGCAGTTCTTC

J gene: TRBJ1-1
D gene: TRBD1
clone size: .
V gene: TRBV12-3/TRBV12-4
CDR3 protein: CASARQGSAEAFF
CDR3 DNA: TGTGCCAGCGCGCGACAGGGGTCCGCTGAAGCTTTCTTT

J gene: TRBJ1-2
D gene: .
clone size: once
V gene: TRBV11-2
CDR3 protein: CASTVGGYGYTF
CDR3 DNA: TGTGCCAGCACCGTCGGGGGCTATGGCTACACCTTC

J gene: TRBJ2-2
D gene: TRBD2
clone size: once
V gene: TRBV19
CDR3 protein: CASIRTSGGAPSGELFF
CDR3 DNA: TGTGCCAGTATTCGGACTAGCGGGGGGGCCCCGTCCGGGGAGCTGTTTTTT

J gene: TRBJ1-1
D gene: .
clone size: few
V gene: TRBV27
CDR3 protein: CASSPRQGMNTEAFF
CDR3 DNA: TGTGCCAGCAGTCCACGCCAGGGTATGAACACTGAAGCTTTCTTT

J gene: TRBJ1-3
D gene: TRBD1
clone size: .
V gene: TRBV6-5
CDR3 protein: CASAPGTGAGNTIYF
CDR3 DNA: TGTGCCAGTGCCCCCGGGACAGGGGCTGGAAACACCATATATTTT

J gene: TRBJ2-7
D gene: .
clone size: .
V gene: TRBV11-2
CDR3 protein: CASSLVYSSYEQYF
CDR3 DNA: TGTGCCAGCAGCTTAGTTTACAGCTCCTACGAGCAGTACTTC

J gene: TRBJ1-1
D gene: .
clone size: .
V gene: TRBV6-5
CDR3 protein: CASSPQTKVRTEAFF
CDR3 DNA: TGTGCCAGCAGCCCACAAACCAAAGTGAGGACTGAAGCTTTCTTT

J gene: TRBJ1-1
D gene: .
clone size: .
V gene: TRBV2
CDR3 protein: CASSSTRDLNTEAFF
CDR3 DNA: TGTGCCAGCAGTAGCACCAGGGATCTGAACACTGAAGCTTTCTTT

J gene: TRBJ1-3
D gene: TRBD1
clone size: once
V gene: TRBV7-9
CDR3 protein: CASSRDRSGNTIYF
CDR3 DNA: TGTGCCAGCAGTCGGGACAGGTCTGGAAACACCATATATTTT

J gene: TRBJ1-5
D gene: .
clone size: .
V gene: TRBV19
CDR3 protein: CASSSTASNQPQHF
CDR3 DNA: TGTGCCAGTAGTAGCACAGCAAGCAATCAGCCCCAGCATTTT

J gene: TRBJ2-5
D gene: TRBD2
clone size: .
V gene: TRBV5-6
CDR3 protein: CASSLAGGNVRRETQYF
CDR3 DNA: TGTGCCAGCAGCTTGGCCGGGGGGAACGTGAGACGAGAGACCCAGTACTTC

J gene: TRBJ2-7
D gene: TRBD2
clone size: .
V gene: TRBV6-2/TRBV6-3
CDR3 protein: CASSPPDGEGISYEQYF
CDR3 DNA: TGTGCCAGCAGCCCCCCGGATGGGGAGGGAATCTCCTACGAGCAGTACTTC

J gene: TRBJ1-2
D gene: TRBD1
clone size: .
V gene: TRBV9
CDR3 protein: CASTVDGGAGGNGYTF
CDR3 DNA: TGTGCCAGCACCGTAGACGGCGGGGCAGGGGGGAACGGCTACACCTTC

J gene: TRBJ1-5
D gene: .
clone size: .
V gene: TRBV10-2
CDR3 protein: CASSENGGDQPQHF
CDR3 DNA: TGCGCCAGCAGTGAGAATGGGGGGGATCAGCCCCAGCATTTT

J gene: TRBJ1-1
D gene: .
clone size: few
V gene: TRBV29-1
CDR3 protein: CSVRFGGTEAFF
CDR3 DNA: TGCAGCGTTAGATTCGGGGGCACTGAAGCTTTCTTT

J gene: TRBJ2-1
D gene: TRBD1
clone size: .
V gene: TRBV19
CDR3 protein: CASSIDSTGGLSGNEQFF
CDR3 DNA: TGTGCCAGTAGTATAGATTCGACAGGGGGGCTGTCTGGCAATGAGCAGTTCTTC

J gene: TRBJ2-4
D gene: TRBD2
clone size: .
V gene: TRBV25-1
CDR3 protein: CATAPAGDIKNIQYF
CDR3 DNA: TGTGCCACAGCCCCAGCGGGAGACATCAAAAACATTCAGTACTTC

J gene: TRBJ2-1
D gene: .
clone size: .
V gene: TRBV5-1
CDR3 protein: CASRPPDRTNEQFF
CDR3 DNA: TGCGCCAGCAGACCCCCAGACAGGACCAATGAGCAGTTCTTC

J gene: TRBJ1-2
D gene: .
clone size: .
V gene: TRBV24-1
CDR3 protein: CATSDSDSGHGYTF
CDR3 DNA: TGTGCCACCAGTGATTCAGACAGTGGCCATGGCTACACCTTC

J gene: TRBJ2-5
D gene: TRBD2
clone size: .
V gene: TRBV18
CDR3 protein: CASSPLAGGTQETQYF
CDR3 DNA: TGTGCCAGCTCACCCCTAGCGGGGGGGACCCAAGAGACCCAGTACTTC

J gene: TRBJ1-3
D gene: .
clone size: .
V gene: TRBV6-5
CDR3 protein: CASRPQTGREDTIYF
CDR3 DNA: TGTGCCAGCAGACCCCAGACAGGACGGGAAGACACCATATATTTT

J gene: TRBJ1-1
D gene: .
clone size: .
V gene: TRBV7-9
CDR3 protein: CASSLARGVTEAFF
CDR3 DNA: TGTGCCAGCAGCTTAGCCCGGGGAGTCACTGAAGCTTTCTTT

J gene: TRBJ1-2
D gene: .
clone size: once
V gene: TRBV13
CDR3 protein: CASSLSSGVGGYTF
CDR3 DNA: TGTGCCAGCAGCTTATCGTCAGGGGTAGGGGGCTACACCTTC

J gene: TRBJ1-2
D gene: .
clone size: .
V gene: TRBV5-1
CDR3 protein: CASSLFDSYGYTF
CDR3 DNA: TGCGCCAGCAGCCTTTTCGACAGCTATGGCTACACCTTC

J gene: TRBJ1-5
D gene: .
clone size: .
V gene: TRBV6-4
CDR3 protein: CASSTEHNQPQHF
CDR3 DNA: TGTGCCAGCAGTACAGAGCACAATCAGCCCCAGCATTTT

J gene: TRBJ2-3
D gene: TRBD2
clone size: once
V gene: TRBV5-8
CDR3 protein: CASSLLAISTDTQYF
CDR3 DNA: TGTGCCAGCAGCTTACTAGCGATTAGCACAGATACGCAGTATTTT

J gene: TRBJ1-4
D gene: .
clone size: once
V gene: TRBV27
CDR3 protein: CASSRQGGNEKLFF
CDR3 DNA: TGTGCCAGCAGTCGTCAGGGAGGGAATGAAAAACTGTTTTTT

J gene: TRBJ2-1
D gene: .
clone size: .
V gene: TRBV15
CDR3 protein: CATSRDRWQFF
CDR3 DNA: TGTGCCACCAGCAGAGACCGTTGGCAGTTCTTC

J gene: TRBJ2-1
D gene: TRBD2
clone size: .
V gene: TRBV7-6
CDR3 protein: CASSFFGGGAWNEQFF
CDR3 DNA: TGTGCCAGCAGCTTTTTTGGCGGGGGGGCCTGGAATGAGCAGTTCTTC